What follows is one T cell receptor beta chain and its context. Its antigen is currently unknown. This record comes from a study of graft-versus-host responses after intestinal transplantation. Study as a whole: Every recipient underwent anti-thymocyte globulin induction, then tacrolimus and steroids for roughly three years. Regarding the study as a whole: Marrow from the recipient contained GvH clones, some of which had appeared first in ileum or blood. Early declines in HvG clones that occurred post-transplant were associated with peak circulating GvH clone levels.

V gave up 5 bases and J gave up 2 bases, with 24 bases separating them. The CDR3 contains 18 residues. Per germline, CDR1 SGHAT and CDR2 FQNNGV. Method: immunoSEQ multiplex PCR; TCRdb's copy keeps in-frame clones and lacks some. The sample lists approximately 86,000 clones; just under 95% were seen once. The genes are TRBV11-2 and TRBJ1-2, with a weak D call TRBD1 (6 bases). The input for sequencing was unstimulated CD8+ T cells sorted from spleen or lymph node cells, taken before transplant. This TCR was sampled from a human donor who was the organ donor for an intestinal transplant. The CDR3, as DNA: TGTGCCAGCAGCCCCCCGAGCGAGACAGGCTATCGGAACTATGGCTACACCTTC. Residues: CASSPPSETGYRNYGYTF.